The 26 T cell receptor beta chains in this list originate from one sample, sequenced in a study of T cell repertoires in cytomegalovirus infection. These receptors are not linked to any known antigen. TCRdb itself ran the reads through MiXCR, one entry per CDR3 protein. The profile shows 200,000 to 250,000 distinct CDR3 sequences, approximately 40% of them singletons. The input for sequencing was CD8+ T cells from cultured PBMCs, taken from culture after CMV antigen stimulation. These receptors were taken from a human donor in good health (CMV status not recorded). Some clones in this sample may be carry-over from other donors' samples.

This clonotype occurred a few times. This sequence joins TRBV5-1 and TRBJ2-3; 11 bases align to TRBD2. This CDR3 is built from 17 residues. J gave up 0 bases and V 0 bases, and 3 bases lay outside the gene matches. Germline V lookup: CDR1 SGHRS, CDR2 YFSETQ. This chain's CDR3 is CASSLAASGRSTDTQYF. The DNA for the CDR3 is TGCGCCAGCAGCTTGGCGGCTAGCGGGAGGAGCACAGATACGCAGTATTTT.

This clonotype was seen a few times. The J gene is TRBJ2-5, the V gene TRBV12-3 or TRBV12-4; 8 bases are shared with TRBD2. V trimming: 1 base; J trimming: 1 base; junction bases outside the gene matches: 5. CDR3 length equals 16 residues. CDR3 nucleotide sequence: TGTGCCAGCAGTTTAGTAGTAGCGGGGCCCCAAGAGACCCAGTACTTC. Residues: CASSLVVAGPQETQYF.

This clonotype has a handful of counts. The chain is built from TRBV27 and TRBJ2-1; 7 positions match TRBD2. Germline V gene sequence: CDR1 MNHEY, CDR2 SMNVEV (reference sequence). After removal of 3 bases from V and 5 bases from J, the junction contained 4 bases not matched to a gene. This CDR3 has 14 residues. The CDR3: CASSFSSGNNEQFF. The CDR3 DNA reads TGTGCCAGCAGTTTCTCTAGCGGAAACAATGAGCAGTTCTTC.

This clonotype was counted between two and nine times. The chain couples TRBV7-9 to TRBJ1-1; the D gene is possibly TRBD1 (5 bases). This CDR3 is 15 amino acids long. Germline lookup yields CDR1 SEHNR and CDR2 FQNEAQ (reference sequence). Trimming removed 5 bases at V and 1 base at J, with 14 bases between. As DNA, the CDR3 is TGTGCCAGCAGCGTGAGCTGGGGCCAGAACACTGAAGCTTTCTTT. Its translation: CASSVSWGQNTEAFF.

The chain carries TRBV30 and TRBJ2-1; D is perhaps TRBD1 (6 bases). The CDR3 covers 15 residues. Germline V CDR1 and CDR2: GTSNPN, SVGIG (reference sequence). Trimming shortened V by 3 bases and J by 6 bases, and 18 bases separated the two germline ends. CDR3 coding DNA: TGTGCCTGGAGCCAGGGGCTAGCAGGTGGCAATGAGCAGTTCTTC. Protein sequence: CAWSQGLAGGNEQFF.

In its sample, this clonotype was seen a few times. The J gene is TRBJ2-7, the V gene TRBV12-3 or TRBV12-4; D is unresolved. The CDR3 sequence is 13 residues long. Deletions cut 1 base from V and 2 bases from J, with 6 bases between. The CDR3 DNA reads TGTGCCAGCAGTTTAGTAGGCCCCTACGAGCAGTACTTC. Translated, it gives CASSLVGPYEQYF.

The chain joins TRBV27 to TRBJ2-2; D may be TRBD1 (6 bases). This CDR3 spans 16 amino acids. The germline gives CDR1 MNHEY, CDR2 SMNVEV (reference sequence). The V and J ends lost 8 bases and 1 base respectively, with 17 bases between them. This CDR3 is CASCRTRGRNTGELFF. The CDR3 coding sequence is TGTGCCAGCTGCCGGACGAGGGGGAGGAACACCGGGGAGCTGTTTTTT.

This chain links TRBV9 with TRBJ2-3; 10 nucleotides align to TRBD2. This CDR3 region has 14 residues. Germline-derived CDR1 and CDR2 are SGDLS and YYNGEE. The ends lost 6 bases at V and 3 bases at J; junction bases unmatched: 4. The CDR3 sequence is CASTLAGVTDTQYF. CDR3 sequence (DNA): TGTGCCAGCACCCTAGCGGGGGTAACAGATACGCAGTATTTT.

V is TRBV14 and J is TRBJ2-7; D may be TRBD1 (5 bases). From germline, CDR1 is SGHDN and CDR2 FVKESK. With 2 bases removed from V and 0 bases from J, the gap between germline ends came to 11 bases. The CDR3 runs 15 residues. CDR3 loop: CASSQRNRNSYEQYF. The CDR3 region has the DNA TGTGCCAGCAGCCAAAGGAACAGGAACTCCTACGAGCAGTACTTC.

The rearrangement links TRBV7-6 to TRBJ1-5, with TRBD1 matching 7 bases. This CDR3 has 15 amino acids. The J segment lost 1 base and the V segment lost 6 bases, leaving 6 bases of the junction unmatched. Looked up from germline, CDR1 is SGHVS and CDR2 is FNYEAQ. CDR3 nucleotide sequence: TGTGCCAGCAGTCCGGACAGGAGCAGCAATCAGCCCCAGCATTTT. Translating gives CASSPDRSSNQPQHF.

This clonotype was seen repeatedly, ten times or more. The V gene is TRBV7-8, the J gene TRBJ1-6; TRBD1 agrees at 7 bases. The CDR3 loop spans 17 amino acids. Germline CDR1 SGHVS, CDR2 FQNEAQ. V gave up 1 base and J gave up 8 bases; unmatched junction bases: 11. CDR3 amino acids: CASSLDAGGFLDSPLHF. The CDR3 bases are TGTGCCAGCAGCTTAGACGCAGGGGGTTTTTTGGATTCACCCCTCCACTTT.

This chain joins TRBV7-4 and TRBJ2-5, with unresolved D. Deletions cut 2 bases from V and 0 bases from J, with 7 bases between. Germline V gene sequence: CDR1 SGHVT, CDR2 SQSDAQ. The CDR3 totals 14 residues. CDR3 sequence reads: CASSLLRDQETQYF. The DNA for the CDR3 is TGTGCCAGCAGCTTACTAAGGGACCAAGAGACCCAGTACTTC.

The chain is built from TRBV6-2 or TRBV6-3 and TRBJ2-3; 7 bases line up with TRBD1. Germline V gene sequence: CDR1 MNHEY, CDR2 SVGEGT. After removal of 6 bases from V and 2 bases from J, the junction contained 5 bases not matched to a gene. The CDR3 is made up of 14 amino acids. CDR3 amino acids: CASRLGQYTDTQYF. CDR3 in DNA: TGTGCCAGCAGGCTGGGACAGTACACAGATACGCAGTATTTT.

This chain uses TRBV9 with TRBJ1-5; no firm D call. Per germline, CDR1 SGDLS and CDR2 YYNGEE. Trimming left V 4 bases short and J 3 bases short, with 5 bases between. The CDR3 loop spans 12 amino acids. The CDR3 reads CASSNDNQPQHF. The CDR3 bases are TGTGCCAGCAGCAATGACAATCAGCCCCAGCATTTT.

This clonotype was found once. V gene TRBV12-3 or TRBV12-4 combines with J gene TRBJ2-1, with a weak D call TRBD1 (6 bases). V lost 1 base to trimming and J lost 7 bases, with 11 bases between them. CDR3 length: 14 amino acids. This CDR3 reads CASSLVTGINEQFF. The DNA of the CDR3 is TGTGCCAGCAGTTTAGTAACAGGGATAAATGAGCAGTTCTTC.

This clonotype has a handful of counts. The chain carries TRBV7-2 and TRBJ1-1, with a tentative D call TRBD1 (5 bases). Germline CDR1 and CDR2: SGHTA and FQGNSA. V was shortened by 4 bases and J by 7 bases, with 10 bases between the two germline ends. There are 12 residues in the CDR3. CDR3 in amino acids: CASSSGTVEAFF. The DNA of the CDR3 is TGTGCCAGCAGCTCCGGGACGGTTGAAGCTTTCTTT.

This chain's CDR3 is CASSAGTGGSSGNTIYF. The CDR3 DNA sequence: TGTGCCAGCAGCGCCGGGACAGGGGGATCCTCTGGAAACACCATATATTTT. This chain links TRBV7-9 with TRBJ1-3; 11 nucleotides agree with TRBD1. Per germline, CDR1 SEHNR and CDR2 FQNEAQ (reference sequence). With V trimmed by 5 bases and J by 0 bases, 6 bases remained unmatched. The CDR3 consists of 17 residues.

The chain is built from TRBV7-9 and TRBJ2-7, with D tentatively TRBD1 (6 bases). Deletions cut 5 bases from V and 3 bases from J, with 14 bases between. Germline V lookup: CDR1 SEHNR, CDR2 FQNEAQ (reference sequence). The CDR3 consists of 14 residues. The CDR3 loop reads CASSPRGTLYEQYF. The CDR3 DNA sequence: TGTGCCAGCAGCCCTAGAGGGACACTCTACGAGCAGTACTTC. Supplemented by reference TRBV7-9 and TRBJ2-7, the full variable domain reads DTGVSQNPRHKITKRGQNVTFRCDPISEHNRLYWYRQTLGQGPEFLTYFQNEAQLEKSRLLSDRFSAERPKGSFSTLEIQRTEQGDSAMYLCASSPRGTLYEQYFGPGTRLTVT.

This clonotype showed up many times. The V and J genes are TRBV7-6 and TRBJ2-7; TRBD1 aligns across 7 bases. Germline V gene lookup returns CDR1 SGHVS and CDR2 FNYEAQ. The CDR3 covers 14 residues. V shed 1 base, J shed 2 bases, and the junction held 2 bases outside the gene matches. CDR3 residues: CASSLGQGAYEQYF. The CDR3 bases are TGTGCCAGCAGCTTAGGCCAGGGGGCCTACGAGCAGTACTTC.

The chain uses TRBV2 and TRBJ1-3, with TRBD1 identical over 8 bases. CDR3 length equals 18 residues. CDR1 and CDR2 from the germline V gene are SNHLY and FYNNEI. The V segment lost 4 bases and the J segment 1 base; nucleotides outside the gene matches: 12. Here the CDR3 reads CASSGDRDRPFSGNTIYF. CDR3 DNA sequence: TGTGCCAGCAGTGGGGACCGGGACAGGCCGTTTTCTGGAAACACCATATATTTT.

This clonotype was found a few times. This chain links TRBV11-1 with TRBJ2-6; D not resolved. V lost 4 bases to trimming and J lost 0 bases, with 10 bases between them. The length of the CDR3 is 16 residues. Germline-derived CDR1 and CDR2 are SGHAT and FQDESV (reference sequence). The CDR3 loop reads CASSSGRNSGANVLTF. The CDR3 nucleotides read TGTGCCAGCAGCTCAGGACGGAACTCTGGGGCCAACGTCCTGACTTTC.

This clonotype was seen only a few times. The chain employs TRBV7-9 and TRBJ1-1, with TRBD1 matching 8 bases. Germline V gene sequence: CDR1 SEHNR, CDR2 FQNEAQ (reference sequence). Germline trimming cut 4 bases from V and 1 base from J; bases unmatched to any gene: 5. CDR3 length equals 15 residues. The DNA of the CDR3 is TGTGCCAGCAGCTCCCCGGACAGGGAGAACACTGAAGCTTTCTTT. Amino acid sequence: CASSSPDRENTEAFF.

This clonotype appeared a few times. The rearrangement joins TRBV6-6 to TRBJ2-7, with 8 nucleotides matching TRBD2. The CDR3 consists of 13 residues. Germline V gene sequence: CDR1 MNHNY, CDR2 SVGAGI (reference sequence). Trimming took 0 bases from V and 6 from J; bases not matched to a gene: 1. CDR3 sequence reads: CASSYSTSVEQYF. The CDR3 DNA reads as TGTGCCAGCAGTTACTCGACTAGCGTCGAGCAGTACTTC.

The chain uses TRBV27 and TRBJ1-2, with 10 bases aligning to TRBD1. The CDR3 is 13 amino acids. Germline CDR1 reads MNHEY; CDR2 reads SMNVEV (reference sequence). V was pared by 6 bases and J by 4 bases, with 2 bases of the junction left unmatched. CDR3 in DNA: TGTGCCAGCAGAGGGGACAGGGGCTATGGCTACACCTTC. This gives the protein CASRGDRGYGYTF.

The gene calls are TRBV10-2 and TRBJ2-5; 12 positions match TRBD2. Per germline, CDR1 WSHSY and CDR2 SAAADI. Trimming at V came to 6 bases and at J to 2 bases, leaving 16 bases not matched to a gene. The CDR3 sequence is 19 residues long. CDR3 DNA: TGCGCCAGCAGAGGGGGAGGACTAGCGGGAATTAACCATCAAGAGACCCAGTACTTC. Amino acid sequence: CASRGGGLAGINHQETQYF.

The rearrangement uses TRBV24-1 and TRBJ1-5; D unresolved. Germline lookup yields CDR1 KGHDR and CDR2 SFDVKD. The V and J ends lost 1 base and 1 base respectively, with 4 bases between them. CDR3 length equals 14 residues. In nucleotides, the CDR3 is TGTGCCACCAGTGATTTAAAAAGCAATCAGCCCCAGCATTTT. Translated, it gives CATSDLKSNQPQHF.